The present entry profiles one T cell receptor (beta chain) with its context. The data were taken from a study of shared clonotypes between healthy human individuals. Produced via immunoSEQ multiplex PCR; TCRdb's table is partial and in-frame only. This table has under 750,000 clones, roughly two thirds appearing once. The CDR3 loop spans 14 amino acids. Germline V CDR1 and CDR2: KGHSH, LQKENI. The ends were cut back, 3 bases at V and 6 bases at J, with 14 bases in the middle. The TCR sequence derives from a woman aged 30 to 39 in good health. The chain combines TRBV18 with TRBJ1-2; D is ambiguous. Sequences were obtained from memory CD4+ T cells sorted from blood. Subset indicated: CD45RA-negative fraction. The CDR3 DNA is TGTGCCAGCTCACCCGGGTTGGCCTCAAATGGCTACACCTTC. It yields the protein CASSPGLASNGYTF.